This record covers a single T cell receptor beta chain. This entry is derived from a study of blood T cell repertoires in COVID-19. The CDR3 covers 13 residues. V was trimmed by 3 bases and J by 6 bases, leaving 12 bases between them. Profiling relied on immunoSEQ multiplex PCR, and the TCRdb table lists in-frame clones only, not all of them. The sample has approximately 89,000 clones, around 85% seen once. What was sequenced was peripheral blood. The chain carries TRBV12-3 or TRBV12-4 and TRBJ2-7; no firm D call. This clonotype was sampled from a woman aged 70 to 79 with acute or convalescent COVID-19. As DNA, the CDR3 is TGTGCCAGCAGTTTCTCCCCGAGCCGCGAGCAGTACGTC. This translates into CASSFSPSREQYV.